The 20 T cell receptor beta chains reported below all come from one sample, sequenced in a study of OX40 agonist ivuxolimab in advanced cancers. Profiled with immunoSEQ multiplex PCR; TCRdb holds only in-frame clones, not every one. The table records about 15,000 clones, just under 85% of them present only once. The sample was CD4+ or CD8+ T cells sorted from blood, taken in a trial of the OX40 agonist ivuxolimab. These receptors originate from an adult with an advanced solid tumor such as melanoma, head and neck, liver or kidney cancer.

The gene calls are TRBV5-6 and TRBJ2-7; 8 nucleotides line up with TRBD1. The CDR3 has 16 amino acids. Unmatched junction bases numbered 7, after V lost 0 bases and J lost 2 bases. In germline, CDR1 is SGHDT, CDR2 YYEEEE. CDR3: CASSLVSDRDPYEQYF. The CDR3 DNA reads TGTGCCAGCAGCTTGGTCTCGGACAGGGACCCCTACGAGCAGTACTTC.

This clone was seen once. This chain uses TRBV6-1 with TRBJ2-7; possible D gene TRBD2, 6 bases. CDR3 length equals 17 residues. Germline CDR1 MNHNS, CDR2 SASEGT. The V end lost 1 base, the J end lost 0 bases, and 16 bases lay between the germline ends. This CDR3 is CASSEERAGFSSYEQYF. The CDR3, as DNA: TGTGCCAGCAGTGAAGAGCGGGCGGGATTCAGCTCCTACGAGCAGTACTTC.

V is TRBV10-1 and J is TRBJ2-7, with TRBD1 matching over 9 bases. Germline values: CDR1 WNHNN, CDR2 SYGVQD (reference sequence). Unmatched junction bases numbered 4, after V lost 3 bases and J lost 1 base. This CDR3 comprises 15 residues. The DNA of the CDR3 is TGCGCCAGCAGTGAATCGGGACAGGGTTCCTACGAGCAGTACTTC. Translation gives CASSESGQGSYEQYF.

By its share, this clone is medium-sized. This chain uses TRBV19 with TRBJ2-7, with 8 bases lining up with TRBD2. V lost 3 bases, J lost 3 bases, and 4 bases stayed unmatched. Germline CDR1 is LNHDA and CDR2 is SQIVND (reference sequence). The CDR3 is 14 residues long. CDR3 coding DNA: TGTGCCAGTAGTATTACGGGAGGGATCTACGAGCAGTACTTC. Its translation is CASSITGGIYEQYF. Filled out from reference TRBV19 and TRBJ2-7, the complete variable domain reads DGGITQSPKYLFRKEGQNVTLSCEQNLNHDAMYWYRQDPGQGLRLIYYSQIVNDFQKGDIAEGYSVSREKKESFPLTVTSAQKNPTAFYLCASSITGGIYEQYFGPGTRLTVT.

CDR3 in DNA: TGCGCCAGCAGAGTGGGACTGGCTGAGACGGGGCAAGAGACCCAGTACTTC. Its translation: CASRVGLAETGQETQYF. The chain couples TRBV5-1 to TRBJ2-5; possible D gene TRBD2, 6 bases. Germline CDR1 and CDR2: SGHRS and YFSETQ. V dropped 5 bases and J dropped 2 bases, with 22 bases sitting between them. The CDR3 contains 17 residues.

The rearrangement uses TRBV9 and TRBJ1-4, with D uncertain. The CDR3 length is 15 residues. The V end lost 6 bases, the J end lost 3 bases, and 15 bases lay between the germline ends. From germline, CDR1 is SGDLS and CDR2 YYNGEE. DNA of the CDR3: TGTGCCAGCACCGTCTCGGGTGGGGCTAATGAAAAACTGTTTTTT. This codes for CASTVSGGANEKLFF.

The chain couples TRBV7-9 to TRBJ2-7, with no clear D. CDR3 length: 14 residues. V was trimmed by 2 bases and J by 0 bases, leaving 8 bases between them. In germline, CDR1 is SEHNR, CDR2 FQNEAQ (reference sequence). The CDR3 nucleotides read TGTGCCAGCAGCTTAATGGGCGGCTCCTACGAGCAGTACTTC. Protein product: CASSLMGGSYEQYF.

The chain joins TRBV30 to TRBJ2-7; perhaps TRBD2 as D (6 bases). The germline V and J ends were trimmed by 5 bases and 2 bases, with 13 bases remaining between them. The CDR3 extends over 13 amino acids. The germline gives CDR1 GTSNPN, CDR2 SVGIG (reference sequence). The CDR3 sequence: CAWDGEAAYEQYF. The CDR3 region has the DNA TGTGCCTGGGACGGGGAGGCCGCCTACGAGCAGTACTTC.

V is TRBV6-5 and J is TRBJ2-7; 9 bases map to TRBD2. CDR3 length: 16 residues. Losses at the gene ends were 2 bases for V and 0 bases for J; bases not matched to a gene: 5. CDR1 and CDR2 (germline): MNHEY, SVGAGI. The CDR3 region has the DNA TGTGCCAGCAGTTACGGACTAGCGTTGAGCTCCTACGAGCAGTACTTC. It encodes CASSYGLALSSYEQYF.

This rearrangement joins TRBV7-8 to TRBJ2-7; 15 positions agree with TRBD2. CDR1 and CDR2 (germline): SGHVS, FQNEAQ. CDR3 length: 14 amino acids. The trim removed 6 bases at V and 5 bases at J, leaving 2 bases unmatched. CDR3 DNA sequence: TGTGCCAGCAGAGGGACTAGCGGGAGGCACGAGCAGTACTTC. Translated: CASRGTSGRHEQYF.

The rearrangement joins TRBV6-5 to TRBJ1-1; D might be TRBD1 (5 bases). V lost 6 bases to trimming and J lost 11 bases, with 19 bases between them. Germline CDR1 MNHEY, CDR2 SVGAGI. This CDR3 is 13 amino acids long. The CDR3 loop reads CASRNQGLMSAFF. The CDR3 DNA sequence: TGTGCCAGCAGGAATCAGGGCTTAATGAGTGCTTTCTTT.

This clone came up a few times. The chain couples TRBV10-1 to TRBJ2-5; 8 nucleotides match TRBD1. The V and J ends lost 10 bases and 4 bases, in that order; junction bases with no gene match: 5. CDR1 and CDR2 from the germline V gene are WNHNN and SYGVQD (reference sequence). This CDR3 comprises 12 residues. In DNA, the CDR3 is TGCGCCACCCGGACAGGGATAGAGACCCAGTACTTC. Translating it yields CATRTGIETQYF.

The CDR3 protein is CASRSVGGEQFF. In nucleotides, the CDR3 is TGTGCCAGCAGATCCGTCGGTGGTGAGCAGTTCTTC. This sequence joins TRBV2 and TRBJ2-1; D gene ambiguous. This CDR3 contains 12 residues. Germline V CDR1 and CDR2: SNHLY, FYNNEI. V dropped 6 bases and J dropped 9 bases, with 12 bases sitting between them.

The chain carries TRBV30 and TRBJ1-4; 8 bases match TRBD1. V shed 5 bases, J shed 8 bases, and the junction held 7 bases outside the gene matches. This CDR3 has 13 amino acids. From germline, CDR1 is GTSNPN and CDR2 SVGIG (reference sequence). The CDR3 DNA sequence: TGTGCCTGGGAAACAGGGGGTATGGAAAAACTGTTTTTT. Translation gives CAWETGGMEKLFF.

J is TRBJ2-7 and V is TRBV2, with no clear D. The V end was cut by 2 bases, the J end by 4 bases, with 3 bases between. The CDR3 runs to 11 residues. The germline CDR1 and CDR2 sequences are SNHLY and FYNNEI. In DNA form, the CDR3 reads TGTGCCAGCAGTGAACTATACGAGCAGTACTTC. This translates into CASSELYEQYF.

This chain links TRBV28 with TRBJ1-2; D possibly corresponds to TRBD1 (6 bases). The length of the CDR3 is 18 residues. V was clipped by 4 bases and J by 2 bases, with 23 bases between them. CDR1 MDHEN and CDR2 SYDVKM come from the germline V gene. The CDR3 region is CASSSALEMDRPNYGYTF. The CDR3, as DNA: TGTGCCAGCAGTTCGGCCTTAGAAATGGACAGACCGAACTATGGCTACACCTTC.

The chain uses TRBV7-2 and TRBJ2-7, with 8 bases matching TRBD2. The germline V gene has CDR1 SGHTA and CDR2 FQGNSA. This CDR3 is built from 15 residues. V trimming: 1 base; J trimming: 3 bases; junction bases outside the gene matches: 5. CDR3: CASSLVGLGDYEQYF. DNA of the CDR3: TGTGCCAGCAGCTTAGTGGGACTAGGTGACTACGAGCAGTACTTC.

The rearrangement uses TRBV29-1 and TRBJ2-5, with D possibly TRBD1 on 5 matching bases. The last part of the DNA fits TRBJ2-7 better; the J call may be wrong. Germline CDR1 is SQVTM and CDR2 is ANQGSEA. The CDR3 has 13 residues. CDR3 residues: CSVERGTADEQYF. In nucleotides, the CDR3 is TGCAGCGTTGAAAGGGGCACTGCTGACGAGCAGTACTTC.

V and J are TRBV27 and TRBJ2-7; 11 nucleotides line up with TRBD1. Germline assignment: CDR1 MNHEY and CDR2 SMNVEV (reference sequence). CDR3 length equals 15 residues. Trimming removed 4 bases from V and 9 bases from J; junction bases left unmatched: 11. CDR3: CASSYGTGGSTGQYF. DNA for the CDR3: TGTGCCAGCAGTTATGGGACAGGGGGTTCTACGGGGCAGTACTTC.

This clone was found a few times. CDR3 sequence: CASTPTSGRAIDTQYF. CDR3 nucleotides: TGTGCCAGCACCCCCACTAGCGGGAGGGCCATAGATACGCAGTATTTT. The V and J genes are TRBV27 and TRBJ2-3; 13 nucleotides agree with TRBD2. This CDR3 region has 16 residues. With 7 bases clipped from V and 5 bases from J, the junction kept 9 bases outside the gene matches. The germline V gene encodes CDR1 MNHEY and CDR2 SMNVEV (reference sequence).